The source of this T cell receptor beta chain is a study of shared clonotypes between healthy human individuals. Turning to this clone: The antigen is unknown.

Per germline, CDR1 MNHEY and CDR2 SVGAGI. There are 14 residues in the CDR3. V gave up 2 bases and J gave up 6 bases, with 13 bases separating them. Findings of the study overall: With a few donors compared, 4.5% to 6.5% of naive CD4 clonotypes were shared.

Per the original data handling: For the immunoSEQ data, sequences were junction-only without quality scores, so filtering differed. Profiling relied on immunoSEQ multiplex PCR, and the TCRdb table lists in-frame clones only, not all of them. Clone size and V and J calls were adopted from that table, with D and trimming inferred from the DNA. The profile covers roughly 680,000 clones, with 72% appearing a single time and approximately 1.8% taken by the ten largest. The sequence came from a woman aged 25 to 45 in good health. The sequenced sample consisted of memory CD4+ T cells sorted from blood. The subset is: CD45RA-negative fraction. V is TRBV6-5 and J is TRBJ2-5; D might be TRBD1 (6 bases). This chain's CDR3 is CASSYRTERQTQYF. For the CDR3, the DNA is TGTGCCAGCAGTTACAGGACAGAGAGGCAGACCCAGTACTTC.